Listed below are T cell receptor beta chains from one sample, sequenced in a study of shared clonotypes between healthy human individuals. Sequencing was performed with immunoSEQ multiplex PCR; in TCRdb, only in-frame clones are kept and a portion is missing. The data hold around 1,900,000 clones, with roughly 93% observed a single time. The source material was naive CD8+ T cells from PBMCs. These receptors were collected from a man younger than 35 in good health. Some clones in this sample may be carry-over from other donors' samples. Each CDR3 is given without its conserved first and last residue. The D gene is left open where the match is weak.

>TRBV19|TRBJ2-2|.
ASTATREWRTGELF
>TRBV19|TRBJ2-7|.
ASSIWDSYEQY
>TRBV6-5|TRBJ2-7|.
ASSPRVSDEQY
>TRBV5-6|TRBJ2-1|TRBD2
ASSLGSGPFNEQF
>TRBV9|TRBJ2-7|TRBD2
ASSPGLAASYEQY
>TRBV13|TRBJ1-1|.
ASSLLNTEAF
>TRBV28|TRBJ1-2|.
ASSLWRTVHGYT
>TRBV29-1|TRBJ1-2|TRBD1
SVAMGTGGYGYT
>TRBV9|TRBJ2-1|.
ASSETGLGYNEQF
>TRBV6-6|TRBJ2-1|.
ASSYSVHNEQF
>TRBV27|TRBJ2-1|.
ASSPRDPYYNEQF
>TRBV4-3|TRBJ2-1|TRBD2
ASSQAPAGVYNEQF
>TRBV10-1|TRBJ2-7|.
ASSEATWGPQY
>TRBV27|TRBJ2-2|.
ASSLFPGFNTGELF
>TRBV18|TRBJ2-7|.
ASSPGRTYEQY
>TRBV5-8|TRBJ1-5|TRBD1
ASSWWDRDQPQH
>TRBV27|TRBJ1-4|.
ASSFLRNEKLF
>TRBV27|TRBJ2-1|.
ASSDRTYNEQF
>TRBV2|TRBJ1-2|.
ASSEDPGNYGYT
>TRBV7-9|TRBJ2-1|TRBD2
ASSTLAGERDEQF
>TRBV28|TRBJ1-5|TRBD1
ASSTGDRGNQPQH
>TRBV7-6|TRBJ2-1|TRBD2
ASSFFPSGVENEQF
>TRBV27|TRBJ2-3|TRBD2
ASSLWDSGKSDTQY
>TRBV21-1|TRBJ2-4|.
ASVGVAKNIQY
>TRBV7-9|TRBJ2-5|.
ASSLSDPQETQY
>TRBV19|TRBJ2-1|.
ASSMARSSYNEQF
>TRBV13|TRBJ2-2|TRBD1
ASSSRTGGANTGELF
>TRBV4-3|TRBJ2-5|TRBD1
ASSQEARGSLQETQY
>TRBV18|TRBJ2-5|TRBD1
ASSSRDRGRETQY
>TRBV27|TRBJ2-7|.
ASSPDRKPYEQY
>TRBV4-1|TRBJ2-1|TRBD2
ASSQDWGAGGLSSYNEQF
>TRBV11-3|TRBJ2-6|.
ASSPTGFGANVLT
>TRBV19|TRBJ2-2|TRBD1
ASSAAGTGLSTGELF
>TRBV19|TRBJ1-1|.
ASSMKGGATEAF
>TRBV7-2|TRBJ2-1|TRBD2
ASSFGLAAYNEQF
>TRBV6-5|TRBJ1-4|.
ASSYGGDEKLF
>TRBV7-9|TRBJ1-2|TRBD1
ASSFSPGGTNYGYT
>TRBV21-1|TRBJ2-2|.
ASGGGPRNTGELF
>TRBV7-3|TRBJ2-2|.
ASGYLVRSTGELF
>TRBV25-1|TRBJ2-5|.
ASSDPASSQETQY
>TRBV7-6|TRBJ2-1|.
ASSSIYRNEQF
>TRBV11-2|TRBJ2-7|TRBD2
ASSTRASGRAYEQY
>TRBV29-1|TRBJ2-7|.
SVLGRDSSYEQY
>TRBV7-8|TRBJ2-7|.
ASSLPRDRGFTSGSDEQY
>TRBV7-2|TRBJ2-2|TRBD2
ASSLSRLAASTGELF
>TRBV5-1|TRBJ2-3|TRBD2
ASSPTSGGTDTQY
>TRBV6-5|TRBJ1-1|.
ASSYSIGSNTEAF
>TRBV27|TRBJ2-7|.
ASSSGSYEQY
>TRBV19|TRBJ2-6|.
ASSTGGSGANVLT
>TRBV11-2|TRBJ2-3|TRBD1
ASSLTGASTDTQY
>TRBV4-3|TRBJ2-1|.
ASSQAISSFNEQF
>TRBV9|TRBJ2-3|.
ATEQMSTDTQY
>TRBV27|TRBJ1-5|.
ASSPPGRINQPQH
>TRBV27|TRBJ2-7|TRBD1
ASSLSPGTGDFYEQY
>TRBV7-6|TRBJ1-1|.
ASSLGGQGRTEAF
>TRBV4-3|TRBJ1-4|TRBD1
ASSPRQGGTNEKLF
>TRBV4-2|TRBJ2-1|TRBD2
ASSQEPMGLAQNNEQF